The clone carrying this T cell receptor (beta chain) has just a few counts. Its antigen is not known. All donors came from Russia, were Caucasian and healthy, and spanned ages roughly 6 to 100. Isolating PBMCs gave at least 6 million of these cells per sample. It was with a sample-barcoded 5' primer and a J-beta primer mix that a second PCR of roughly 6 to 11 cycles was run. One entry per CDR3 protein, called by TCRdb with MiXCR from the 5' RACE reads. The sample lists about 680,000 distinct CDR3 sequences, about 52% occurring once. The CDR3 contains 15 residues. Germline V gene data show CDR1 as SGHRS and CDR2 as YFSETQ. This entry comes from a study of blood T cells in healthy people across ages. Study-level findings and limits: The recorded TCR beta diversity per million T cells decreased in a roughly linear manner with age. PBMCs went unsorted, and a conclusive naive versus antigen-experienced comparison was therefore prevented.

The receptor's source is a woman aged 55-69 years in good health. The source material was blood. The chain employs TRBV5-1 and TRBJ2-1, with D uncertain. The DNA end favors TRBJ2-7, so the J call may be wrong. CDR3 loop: CASSSESSSYNEQYF. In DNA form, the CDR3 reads TGCGCCAGCAGCTCAGAATCTAGTTCCTACAATGAGCAGTACTTC.